A selection of T cell receptor beta chains follows, all from one sample in a study of shared clonotypes between healthy human individuals. Clones were sequenced by immunoSEQ multiplex PCR, and TCRdb holds only the in-frame ones, with some missing. The sample lists 600,000 to 750,000 clones; roughly 72% were seen once. Input material: memory CD4+ T cells sorted from blood. These receptors were taken from a woman aged 30 to 39 in good health. CDR3s include the opening cysteine and the closing phenylalanine or tryptophan. D genes are given only for firm matches. Clone size appears in some rows only: once, few, many, or a class for an expanded clone.

NA,NA,TRBV14,TRBJ2-5,CASSQAETQYF,TGTGCCAGCAGCCAAGCCGAGACCCAGTACTTC
NA,once,TRBV28,TRBJ2-7,CASRTVGHLPDEQYF,TGTGCCAGCAGGACCGTCGGACACCTCCCGGACGAGCAGTACTTC
TRBD2,NA,TRBV5-1,TRBJ2-1,CASSFLAEVPNEQFF,TGCGCCAGCAGCTTCCTAGCGGAGGTCCCCAATGAGCAGTTCTTC
NA,once,TRBV5-1,TRBJ2-1,CASSQALRKNVASYNEQFF,TGCGCCAGCAGCCAAGCCCTCCGGAAAAATGTCGCGTCCTACAATGAGCAGTTCTTC
TRBD1,NA,TRBV11-2,TRBJ1-3,CASSSGGQGQGNTIYF,TGTGCCAGCAGCTCGGGTGGACAGGGGCAAGGAAACACCATATATTTT
NA,NA,TRBV5-5,TRBJ2-5,CASSLGWNGETQYF,TGTGCCAGCAGCTTAGGGTGGAACGGGGAGACCCAGTACTTC
NA,NA,TRBV4-2,TRBJ2-7,CASSQDPRDLGEQYF,TGTGCCAGCAGCCAAGATCCAAGGGATTTGGGCGAGCAGTACTTC
NA,NA,TRBV6-6,TRBJ2-7,CASSTTEQGSAYEQYF,TGTGCCAGCAGTACTACGGAACAGGGATCTGCCTACGAGCAGTACTTC
NA,NA,TRBV2,TRBJ2-7,CASTGVMSQFYEQYF,TGTGCCAGCACCGGGGTCATGTCCCAATTCTACGAGCAGTACTTC
NA,once,TRBV5-1,TRBJ1-1,CASSLGVNWGTEAFF,TGCGCCAGCAGCTTGGGCGTTAATTGGGGCACTGAAGCTTTCTTT
NA,NA,TRBV5-4,TRBJ2-3,CASSLDLASTDTQYF,TGTGCCAGCAGCTTGGACCTCGCCTCCACAGATACGCAGTATTTT
NA,few,TRBV7-9,TRBJ1-3,CASSTSQGHGNTIYF,TGTGCCAGCAGCACTTCACAGGGTCACGGAAACACCATATATTTT
NA,NA,TRBV5-6,TRBJ1-4,CASSLGRGRSNEKLFF,TGTGCCAGCAGCTTAGGGCGGGGGCGGTCTAATGAAAAACTGTTTTTT
NA,NA,TRBV18,TRBJ1-2,CASSPWQGEDGYTF,TGTGCCAGCTCACCATGGCAGGGTGAGGATGGCTACACCTTC
NA,NA,TRBV25-1,TRBJ2-7,CASSSYEQYF,TGTGCCAGCAGTTCCTACGAGCAGTACTTC
TRBD2,NA,TRBV28,TRBJ2-3,CASSLYGTSGQVTDTQYF,TGTGCCAGCAGTTTATACGGGACTAGCGGTCAGGTCACAGATACGCAGTATTTT
TRBD2,few,TRBV30,TRBJ2-3,CAWRTSGNTDTQYF,TGTGCCTGGAGAACTAGCGGGAACACAGATACGCAGTATTTT
TRBD1,NA,TRBV7-2,TRBJ2-1,CASRLLQGYMDNEQFF,TGTGCCAGCAGGTTACTACAGGGGTATATGGACAATGAGCAGTTCTTC
TRBD1,NA,TRBV25-1,TRBJ2-7,CASSGWTGSYEQYF,TGTGCCAGCAGCGGGTGGACAGGGTCATACGAGCAGTACTTC
NA,NA,TRBV9,TRBJ2-2,CASSVGGDLRTGELFF,TGTGCCAGCAGCGTAGGTGGGGACCTACGGACCGGGGAGCTGTTTTTT
NA,NA,TRBV7-2,TRBJ2-7,CASSLQRDSYEQYF,TGTGCCAGCAGCTTACAAAGGGACTCCTACGAGCAGTACTTC
TRBD2,NA,TRBV5-1,TRBJ2-5,CASSARTSVSETQYF,TGCGCCAGCAGCGCCCGGACTAGCGTGAGTGAGACCCAGTACTTC